One T cell receptor beta chain is described in this entry. The data are from a study of CD8+CD57+ T cells in acquired aplastic anemia. Using genomic DNA as the template, TCR beta VDJ and CDR3 profiling was carried out. TCRdb ran MiXCR on the reads and lists one entry per CDR3 protein. Of some 190,000 distinct CDR3 sequences listed, just over 45% are singletons. This CDR3 region has 15 residues. V lost 5 bases, J lost 1 base, and 5 bases stayed unmatched. Germline V CDR1 and CDR2: LNHNV, YYDKDF (reference sequence). The sample taken for sequencing was sorted CD4+, CD8+, or CD8+CD57+ T cells (not recorded which) from PBMCs. The V call is TRBV15, the J call TRBJ2-1; TRBD1 aligns across 7 bases. This sequence originates from a human donor in good health. CDR3 nucleotides: TGTGCCACCAGCGACGTGACAGGGTCCTACAATGAGCAGTTCTTC. It codes for CATSDVTGSYNEQFF.